Each of the 21 T cell receptor beta chains below was sequenced from the same sample in a study of blood T cell repertoires in COVID-19. The data were produced by immunoSEQ multiplex PCR, yet TCRdb's version contains in-frame clones alone and is incomplete. Of roughly 160,000 clones detected, approximately 90% appear once; the ten largest clones hold approximately 5%. Sequences were obtained from peripheral blood. These receptors originate from a man younger than 35 with COVID-19, enrolled during active disease.

V usage is TRBV5-1 and J usage is TRBJ1-2; TRBD1 matches 10 bases. Germline V CDR1 and CDR2: SGHRS, YFSETQ. This CDR3 has 17 amino acids. After removal of 0 bases from V and 4 bases from J, the junction contained 9 bases not matched to a gene. The CDR3 DNA reads TGCGCCAGCAGCTTGGCCGCGGGACAGGGGATGATCTATGGCTACACCTTC. Encoded protein: CASSLAAGQGMIYGYTF.

V usage is TRBV28 and J usage is TRBJ1-5; a weak D match, TRBD1 (6 bases). The CDR3 has 15 amino acids. With 6 bases removed from V and 5 bases from J, the gap between germline ends came to 17 bases. The germline V gene has CDR1 MDHEN and CDR2 SYDVKM. In nucleotides, the CDR3 is TGTGCCAGCAGCAAATTGACAGGCCTTTATCAGCCCCAGCATTTT. It is translated as CASSKLTGLYQPQHF.

This clone was recorded once. V gene TRBV30 combines with J gene TRBJ1-2; TRBD1 matches 10 bases. The trim removed 4 bases at V and 1 base at J, leaving 6 bases unmatched. The CDR3 totals 15 residues. Germline V gene lookup returns CDR1 GTSNPN and CDR2 SVGIG (reference sequence). The CDR3 DNA reads as TGTGCCTGGACTCCCCGGGACAGGGGTAACTATGGCTACACCTTC. Translation: CAWTPRDRGNYGYTF.

The chain couples TRBV27 to TRBJ2-2; TRBD2 matches at 9 bases. The CDR3 is 15 amino acids. CDR1 and CDR2 from the germline V gene are MNHEY and SMNVEV (reference sequence). Trimming cost V 6 bases and J 5 bases; bases outside gene matches: 7. The CDR3 loop reads CASSPLAGGTGELFF. CDR3 DNA sequence: TGTGCCAGCAGCCCACTCGCGGGAGGGACCGGGGAGCTGTTTTTT.

The chain links TRBV24-1 to TRBJ2-1, with D possibly TRBD1 on 6 matching bases. The CDR3 sequence is 15 residues long. Germline V gives CDR1 KGHDR, CDR2 SFDVKD. The V end was cut by 4 bases, the J end by 6 bases, with 15 bases between. CDR3 DNA sequence: TGTGCCACCAGTGAAGCCGGGACACGAAGCAATGAGCAGTTCTTC. Translating it yields CATSEAGTRSNEQFF.

The chain recombines TRBV7-9 with TRBJ2-1; TRBD2 agrees at 13 bases. In germline, CDR1 is SEHNR, CDR2 FQNEAQ (reference sequence). The J segment lost 2 bases and the V segment lost 2 bases, leaving 6 bases of the junction unmatched. The CDR3 runs to 18 residues. The CDR3, as DNA: TGTGCCAGCAGCTTAAGGGGACTAGCGGGACGTACCTACAATGAGCAGTTCTTC. Protein sequence: CASSLRGLAGRTYNEQFF.

The gene calls are TRBV4-1 and TRBJ2-1; possible D gene TRBD2, 6 bases. There are 14 residues in the CDR3. V was clipped by 3 bases and J by 9 bases, with 15 bases between them. Germline values: CDR1 MGHRA, CDR2 YSYEKL. The DNA of the CDR3 is TGCGCCAGCAGCCACCCACTAGCTGTTGGTGAGCAGTTCTTC. Residues: CASSHPLAVGEQFF.

This sequence joins TRBV9 and TRBJ2-5; 9 nucleotides agree with TRBD1. The CDR3 is made up of 18 amino acids. The junction had 15 bases not matched to a gene; V was cut back by 4 bases and J by 2 bases. Germline V lookup: CDR1 SGDLS, CDR2 YYNGEE. CDR3 bases: TGTGCCAGCAGCCTGGTCCCGGGACAGGGCCAAGGTCAAGAGACCCAGTACTTC. Its translation is CASSLVPGQGQGQETQYF.

The chain links TRBV6-5 to TRBJ1-6; 7 bases map to TRBD1. The CDR3 is 13 residues long. Germline CDR1 MNHEY, CDR2 SVGAGI. After removal of 5 bases from V and 9 bases from J, the junction contained 4 bases not matched to a gene. CDR3 DNA sequence: TGTGCCAGCAGTACCTCAGGGGGTTCACCCCTCCACTTT. Its translation: CASSTSGGSPLHF.

Points on this clone: The junction departs from the called germline gene at one end, perhaps through a read error. The chain has TRBV18 and TRBJ2-7; 9 bases fit TRBD1. Germline V gene lookup returns CDR1 KGHSH and CDR2 LQKENI. The CDR3 spans 14 residues. The CDR3 reads CASSGQGTHQGGNF. The DNA for the CDR3 is TGTGCCAGCTCCGGACAGGGGACACACCAGGGGGGTAACTTC.

J is TRBJ1-2 and V is TRBV5-1, with TRBD1 identical over 9 bases. The germline V gene has CDR1 SGHRS and CDR2 YFSETQ. Trimming cost V 1 base and J 7 bases; bases outside gene matches: 8. CDR3 length equals 15 residues. The CDR3 nucleotides read TGCGCCAGCAGCTTGCCGGACAGGGGCTTTCTTGGCTACACCTTC. Encoded protein: CASSLPDRGFLGYTF.

CDR3: CARNRGDSYEQYF. The CDR3, as DNA: TGTGCCAGGAACAGGGGCGATTCCTACGAGCAGTACTTC. V is TRBV19 and J is TRBJ2-7, with 7 bases lining up with TRBD1. The CDR3 is made up of 13 amino acids. CDR1 and CDR2 from the germline V gene are LNHDA and SQIVND (reference sequence). V trimming: 9 bases; J trimming: 1 base; junction bases outside the gene matches: 6. The whole variable domain, remainder taken from reference TRBV19 and TRBJ2-7, is DGGITQSPKYLFRKEGQNVTLSCEQNLNHDAMYWYRQDPGQGLRLIYYSQIVNDFQKGDIAEGYSVSREKKESFPLTVTSAQKNPTAFYLCARNRGDSYEQYFGPGTRLTVT.

The chain employs TRBV19 and TRBJ1-2, with TRBD1 identical over 10 bases. V lost 6 bases and J lost 5; bases outside the gene matches: 6. Germline CDR1 and CDR2: LNHDA and SQIVND (reference sequence). CDR3 length: 14 amino acids. CDR3 bases: TGTGCCAGTAGGACTGGACAGGGGGGTTATGGCTACACCTTC. It codes for CASRTGQGGYGYTF.

This clone was observed a few times. The V call is TRBV28, the J call TRBJ2-1; 8 bases are shared with TRBD2. Germline lookup yields CDR1 MDHEN and CDR2 SYDVKM. V was pared by 4 bases and J by 14 bases, with 4 bases of the junction left unmatched. The CDR3 extends over 11 amino acids. CDR3 sequence: CASSSSGSKFF. CDR3 nucleotide sequence: TGTGCCAGCAGTTCGAGCGGGAGTAAGTTCTTC.

V usage is TRBV4-3 and J usage is TRBJ2-4, with TRBD1 identical over 8 bases. The CDR3 covers 15 residues. The germline V gene has CDR1 LGHNA and CDR2 YSLEER. Unmatched junction bases numbered 6, after V lost 1 base and J lost 7 bases. CDR3 DNA sequence: TGCGCCAGCAGCCAAGGGCGGACAGGGTGGAACATTCAGTACTTC. The encoded protein is CASSQGRTGWNIQYF.

The chain couples TRBV24-1 to TRBJ2-1, with 7 bases aligning to TRBD1. The CDR3 totals 15 residues. CDR1 KGHDR and CDR2 SFDVKD come from the germline V gene. V dropped 6 bases and J dropped 0; count of bases not matched to a gene: 4. CDR3 region: CATSSGTDSYNEQFF. The CDR3 DNA sequence: TGTGCCACCAGTTCCGGGACAGACTCCTACAATGAGCAGTTCTTC.

The chain joins TRBV15 to TRBJ2-7; tentatively, D is TRBD2 (6 bases). The germline V gene encodes CDR1 LNHNV and CDR2 YYDKDF (reference sequence). Between the trimmed V and J ends, which lost 5 bases and 1 base, there was a span of 12 bases. The CDR3 runs to 14 residues. Written as DNA, the CDR3 is TGTGCCACCAGCTTCCGCGGGACTTCCTACGAGCAGTACTTC. It codes for CATSFRGTSYEQYF.

The rearrangement links TRBV19 to TRBJ2-2; tentative D call: TRBD2 (6 bases). The CDR3 spans 14 residues. Trimming left V 1 base short and J 3 bases short, with 6 bases between. Germline V lookup: CDR1 LNHDA, CDR2 SQIVND (reference sequence). The CDR3 here is CASSIVADTGELFF. The CDR3 DNA sequence: TGTGCCAGTAGTATAGTAGCGGACACCGGGGAGCTGTTTTTT.

The V gene is TRBV5-6, the J gene TRBJ2-7; possibly TRBD1 for D (5 bases). V gave up 3 bases and J gave up 6 bases, with 13 bases separating them. The CDR3 runs to 13 residues. The germline CDR1 and CDR2 sequences are SGHDT and YYEEEE. The CDR3 region is CASSSGFSAEQYF. The CDR3, as DNA: TGTGCCAGCAGCTCAGGGTTTTCAGCCGAGCAGTACTTC.

This chain links TRBV27 with TRBJ2-7; tentative D call: TRBD1 (6 bases). The CDR3 covers 14 residues. Trimming pared 1 base from V and 4 bases from J, leaving 11 bases between. CDR1 and CDR2 (germline): MNHEY, SMNVEV (reference sequence). The CDR3 region is CASSLFSGAYEQYF. The CDR3 DNA reads as TGTGCCAGCAGTTTATTTTCAGGGGCATACGAGCAGTACTTC.

This chain uses TRBV3-1 (or the pseudogene TRBV3-2) with TRBJ1-1; 9 nucleotides align to TRBD1. Germline V gene sequence: CDR1 LGHDT, CDR2 YNNKEL (reference sequence). V lost 3 bases, J lost 0 bases, and 11 bases stayed unmatched. The CDR3 is made up of 18 amino acids. The CDR3 sequence is CASSHPTGGLTMNTEAFF. CDR3 bases: TGTGCCAGCAGCCATCCGACAGGGGGTCTCACCATGAACACTGAAGCTTTCTTT.